This T cell receptor beta chain was found in a study of T cell changes during pregnancy in multiple sclerosis. V was clipped by 7 bases and J by 1 base, with 14 bases between them. CDR3 length: 15 amino acids. Germline V lookup: CDR1 WSHSY, CDR2 SAAADI. The repertoire was sequenced with immunoSEQ multiplex PCR; TCRdb's copy has only in-frame clones and lacks some. The data hold about 48,000 clones, with 80% to 90% observed a single time. The chain is built from TRBV10-2 and TRBJ1-3; D possibly corresponds to TRBD1 (5 bases). The sequence derives from a female donor with multiple sclerosis, enrolled in a pregnancy study. Source: CD4+ T cells from peripheral blood mononuclear cells, taken in the second trimester of pregnancy. CDR3 nucleotide sequence: TGCGCCAGCACCGAATCGGCAGGGTCTGGAAACACCATATATTTT. It specifies CASTESAGSGNTIYF.